This TCR beta chain is from a study of OX40 agonist ivuxolimab in advanced cancers. Background on the whole study: The costimulatory receptor OX40 (CD134) was targeted by ivuxolimab, a fully human IgG2 agonistic monoclonal antibody. Intravenous ivuxolimab was administered to patients every 2 weeks at six dose levels: 0.01, 0.1, 0.3, 1.5, 3 and 10 mg/kg. Of the approximately 54 dose-escalation patients, hepatocellular carcinoma was present in 19, melanoma in around 15, renal cell carcinoma in 9 and head and neck cancer in 9. The dose-escalation cohort was roughly 87% male with a mean age of about 60 years, ranging from about 20 to 85. Patients were allowed to have had prior anti-PD-1, anti-PD-L1 or anti-CTLA-4 therapy, and around 40% of the dose-escalation patients had previously received checkpoint inhibitors. Partial responses occurred in three dose-escalation patients: two with cutaneous melanoma and one with hepatocellular carcinoma. The purpose of peripheral TCRbeta sequencing was to test whether ivuxolimab changed TCR sequence diversity and led to clonal T-cell expansion. The paper reports the monotherapy dose-escalation portion (N of about 47 patients) of the phase I ivuxolimab trial.

Broad study findings and their caveats: On average, CD8+ T cells showed more expanded clones than CD4+ T cells after ivuxolimab. Low levels of normalized T-cell clonal expansion were also seen in some patients who did not respond. Antigen specificity was not determined for the clonally expanded peripheral T cells. At doses from 0.1 to 3.0 mg/kg, clonal expansion was seen in both CD4+ and CD8+ blood T cells between baseline and week 6. Partial responders in the 0.1-3.0 mg/kg groups had among the lowest normalized peripheral clonal expansion, especially among CD8+ T cells.

With regard to this clone: This clone's antigen is unknown. No qualities accompany the bases; no much larger clone lies one base away.

To sequence the TCRbeta CDR3 region, genomic DNA was isolated from the sorted cells. The immunoSEQ Assay was used for sequencing of TCRbeta CDR3 regions. TCRdb limited this immuneACCESS table to in-frame rearrangements with V and J called. A share of clones is missing; checked studies link under half to unresolved V genes, and the rest is unexplained. This sample gives around 67,000 clones in total; 80% of them show up just once. 1.2% of the sample belongs to the ten largest clones. The germline V gene (reference sequence) sets CDR1 to MNHNY and CDR2 to SVGAGI. Trimming removed 8 bases from V and 1 base from J, leaving 5 bases between the germline ends. Its CDR3 holds 11 amino acids, cysteine through phenylalanine. The DNA shown is the 33-base CDR3, in frame from base 1. Patients with a history of autoimmune disease or receiving systemic immunosuppression were excluded from the trial. In every dose cohort, peripheral blood was drawn for TCR sequencing at baseline, cycle 4 day 1, and cycle 7 day 1. The samples were taken from a phase I, first-in-human, multicenter, open-label dose-escalation trial of ivuxolimab. The trial enrolled adults with locally advanced or metastatic head and neck squamous cell, hepatocellular, melanoma or renal cell carcinoma. Before TCR sequencing, CD4+ T cells and CD8+ T cells from peripheral blood were sorted into separate populations.

The sequence is built from TRBV6-6 and TRBJ1-2, with the D gene too uncertain to name. This material consisted of CD4+ or CD8+ T cells sorted from blood, taken in a trial of the OX40 agonist ivuxolimab. The source is an adult with an advanced solid tumor such as melanoma, head and neck, liver or kidney cancer. The DNA sequence follows: TGTGCCAGCCGAGGTAACTATGGCTACACCTTC. Protein translation: CASRGNYGYTF.